Listed below are T cell receptor beta chains from one sample, sequenced in a study of blood T cell repertoires in COVID-19. TCRdb's copy holds only in-frame clones and misses some; the assay was immunoSEQ multiplex PCR. This sample has under 200,000 clones, with around nine tenths found just once. The material sequenced was peripheral blood. The receptor source for this set is a man between 60 and 75 years old with COVID-19, enrolled during active disease. Each CDR3 is given with its conserved first and last residue. D genes are given only for firm matches. Clone size is shown for a subset of rows, as once, few, many or a class of expanded clone.

v_gene: TRBV12-3/TRBV12-4
d_gene: .
len: 13
abundance: .
j_gene: TRBJ2-5
CDR3aa: CASMRGLQETQYF
CDR3nt: TGTGCCAGCATGCGGGGACTCCAAGAGACCCAGTACTTC

v_gene: TRBV9
d_gene: TRBD1
len: 15
abundance: .
j_gene: TRBJ2-1
CDR3aa: CASSSTGGSYNEQFF
CDR3nt: TGTGCCAGCAGCTCCACAGGGGGCTCGTACAATGAGCAGTTCTTC

v_gene: TRBV28
d_gene: TRBD1
len: 12
abundance: .
j_gene: TRBJ2-7
CDR3aa: CASRQGRYEQYF
CDR3nt: TGTGCCAGCAGACAGGGGCGATACGAGCAGTACTTC

v_gene: TRBV9
d_gene: .
len: 14
abundance: .
j_gene: TRBJ1-3
CDR3aa: CASSVVSSGNTIYF
CDR3nt: TGTGCCAGCAGCGTAGTCAGCTCTGGAAACACCATATATTTT

v_gene: TRBV6-5
d_gene: TRBD1
len: 14
abundance: .
j_gene: TRBJ1-4
CDR3aa: CASRPGGAYEKLFF
CDR3nt: TGTGCCAGCAGGCCAGGGGGCGCCTATGAAAAACTGTTTTTT

v_gene: TRBV6-4
d_gene: .
len: 13
abundance: .
j_gene: TRBJ1-6
CDR3aa: CASSAQANSPLHF
CDR3nt: TGTGCCAGCAGTGCACAGGCCAATTCACCCCTCCACTTT

v_gene: TRBV29-1
d_gene: .
len: 12
abundance: .
j_gene: TRBJ1-2
CDR3aa: CSVQSGGVGYTF
CDR3nt: TGCAGCGTTCAATCGGGGGGCGTCGGCTACACCTTC

v_gene: TRBV12-3/TRBV12-4
d_gene: .
len: 13
abundance: .
j_gene: TRBJ2-3
CDR3aa: CASRDSSVDTQYF
CDR3nt: TGTGCCAGCAGGGACTCCTCCGTGGATACGCAGTATTTT

v_gene: TRBV7-9
d_gene: .
len: 13
abundance: .
j_gene: TRBJ1-2
CDR3aa: CASSLGPGLDYTF
CDR3nt: TGTGCCAGCAGCTTAGGACCGGGACTTGACTACACCTTC

v_gene: TRBV24-1
d_gene: .
len: 14
abundance: few
j_gene: TRBJ1-1
CDR3aa: CATSEAGEGGAAFF
CDR3nt: TGTGCCACCAGTGAAGCGGGGGAGGGGGGAGCAGCTTTCTTT

v_gene: TRBV15
d_gene: .
len: 15
abundance: .
j_gene: TRBJ1-1
CDR3aa: CATSRGQGSNTEAFF
CDR3nt: TGTGCCACCAGCAGAGGGCAGGGATCGAACACTGAAGCTTTCTTT

v_gene: TRBV6-1
d_gene: .
len: 15
abundance: .
j_gene: TRBJ1-4
CDR3aa: CASSEGVANNEKLFF
CDR3nt: TGTGCCAGCAGTGAAGGCGTAGCTAACAATGAAAAACTGTTTTTT

v_gene: TRBV7-2
d_gene: .
len: 13
abundance: .
j_gene: TRBJ2-1
CDR3aa: CASSGGGYNEQFF
CDR3nt: TGTGCCAGCAGCGGAGGTGGATACAATGAGCAGTTCTTC

v_gene: TRBV11-2
d_gene: .
len: 11
abundance: few
j_gene: TRBJ1-2
CDR3aa: CASSFGYGYTF
CDR3nt: TGTGCCAGCAGCTTCGGCTATGGCTACACCTTC

v_gene: TRBV30
d_gene: TRBD2
len: 16
abundance: once
j_gene: TRBJ2-1
CDR3aa: CALQRPGGSSYNEQFF
CDR3nt: TGTGCCTTACAAAGGCCGGGGGGGAGCTCCTACAATGAGCAGTTCTTC

v_gene: TRBV9
d_gene: .
len: 15
abundance: .
j_gene: TRBJ2-7
CDR3aa: CASSVGAGDSYEQYF
CDR3nt: TGTGCCAGCAGCGTAGGGGCAGGGGACTCCTACGAGCAGTACTTC

v_gene: TRBV18
d_gene: TRBD2
len: 16
abundance: .
j_gene: TRBJ2-3
CDR3aa: CASSPQAGEVTDTQYF
CDR3nt: TGTGCCAGCTCACCTCAAGCGGGAGAGGTAACAGATACGCAGTATTTT

v_gene: TRBV10-3
d_gene: .
len: 15
abundance: .
j_gene: TRBJ2-5
CDR3aa: CAISESGQNQETQYF
CDR3nt: TGTGCCATCAGTGAGTCTGGGCAGAACCAAGAGACCCAGTACTTC

v_gene: TRBV10-2
d_gene: TRBD2
len: 15
abundance: .
j_gene: TRBJ2-7
CDR3aa: CASSDIGGGPYEQYF
CDR3nt: TGCGCCAGCAGTGATATCGGGGGGGGCCCCTACGAGCAGTACTTC

v_gene: TRBV28
d_gene: .
len: 12
abundance: .
j_gene: TRBJ1-5
CDR3aa: CASRAANQPQHF
CDR3nt: TGTGCCAGCAGGGCCGCTAATCAGCCCCAGCATTTT

v_gene: TRBV27
d_gene: .
len: 15
abundance: .
j_gene: TRBJ1-5
CDR3aa: CASSLERSGNQPQHF
CDR3nt: TGTGCCAGCAGTTTGGAGCGGTCGGGCAATCAGCCCCAGCATTTT

v_gene: TRBV11-2
d_gene: .
len: 14
abundance: few
j_gene: TRBJ1-5
CDR3aa: CASSLIGISQPQHF
CDR3nt: TGTGCCAGCAGCTTAATTGGTATTAGTCAGCCCCAGCATTTT

v_gene: TRBV28
d_gene: TRBD1
len: 14
abundance: .
j_gene: TRBJ2-2
CDR3aa: CASLTGGVDGELFF
CDR3nt: TGTGCCAGCTTGACAGGGGGCGTGGACGGGGAGCTGTTTTTT

v_gene: TRBV10-3
d_gene: TRBD2
len: 18
abundance: .
j_gene: TRBJ2-1
CDR3aa: CAIRETSGRESSYNEQFF
CDR3nt: TGTGCCATCAGAGAGACTAGCGGGAGGGAGAGCTCCTACAATGAGCAGTTCTTC

v_gene: TRBV24-1
d_gene: .
len: 14
abundance: .
j_gene: TRBJ2-3
CDR3aa: CATSVRWGIDTQYF
CDR3nt: TGTGCCACCAGTGTGAGGTGGGGCATAGATACGCAGTATTTT

v_gene: TRBV5-8
d_gene: .
len: 16
abundance: .
j_gene: TRBJ1-4
CDR3aa: CASSLGAQGGNEKLFF
CDR3nt: TGTGCCAGCAGCTTGGGGGCCCAGGGAGGGAATGAAAAACTGTTTTTT

v_gene: TRBV5-8
d_gene: .
len: 14
abundance: .
j_gene: TRBJ1-3
CDR3aa: CASSLERGGNTIYF
CDR3nt: TGTGCCAGCAGCCTCGAAAGGGGTGGAAACACCATATATTTT

v_gene: TRBV6-5
d_gene: .
len: 15
abundance: many
j_gene: TRBJ1-5
CDR3aa: CASSYSGDTNQPQHF
CDR3nt: TGTGCCAGCAGTTACTCCGGGGACACCAATCAGCCCCAGCATTTT

v_gene: TRBV6-2/TRBV6-3
d_gene: TRBD2
len: 18
abundance: .
j_gene: TRBJ2-1
CDR3aa: CASSYSWGLAGGRTEQFF
CDR3nt: TGTGCCAGCAGTTACTCGTGGGGACTAGCGGGGGGGCGGACTGAGCAGTTCTTC

v_gene: TRBV14
d_gene: TRBD1
len: 19
abundance: .
j_gene: TRBJ2-5
CDR3aa: CASSQDFGGQGALGETQYF
CDR3nt: TGTGCCAGCAGCCAAGATTTCGGCGGACAGGGGGCGCTAGGGGAGACCCAGTACTTC

v_gene: TRBV29-1
d_gene: .
len: 12
abundance: .
j_gene: TRBJ2-3
CDR3aa: CSFPRGADTQYF
CDR3nt: TGCAGCTTTCCCCGGGGAGCAGATACGCAGTATTTT

v_gene: TRBV4-3
d_gene: TRBD1
len: 16
abundance: .
j_gene: TRBJ2-7
CDR3aa: CASSQGQGQGFGEQYF
CDR3nt: TGCGCCAGCAGCCAAGGTCAGGGACAGGGATTCGGCGAGCAGTACTTC

v_gene: TRBV7-8
d_gene: TRBD1
len: 15
abundance: .
j_gene: TRBJ1-2
CDR3aa: CASSILLDRYYGYTF
CDR3nt: TGTGCCAGCAGCATCCTGTTGGACAGGTACTATGGCTACACCTTC

v_gene: TRBV5-6
d_gene: TRBD1
len: 14
abundance: .
j_gene: TRBJ1-6
CDR3aa: CASSGRRSGQGSHF
CDR3nt: TGTGCCAGCAGCGGACGCCGCTCGGGACAGGGAAGTCACTTT

v_gene: TRBV7-9
d_gene: TRBD1
len: 14
abundance: once
j_gene: TRBJ1-4
CDR3aa: CASSLEGAKEKLFF
CDR3nt: TGTGCCAGCAGCTTAGAGGGGGCGAAGGAAAAACTGTTTTTT

v_gene: TRBV14
d_gene: TRBD2
len: 16
abundance: .
j_gene: TRBJ2-2
CDR3aa: CASSYLAGTHTGELFF
CDR3nt: TGTGCCAGCAGCTATCTAGCGGGGACACACACCGGGGAGCTGTTTTTT

v_gene: TRBV7-3
d_gene: .
len: 13
abundance: .
j_gene: TRBJ1-1
CDR3aa: CASSLIGSGRAFF
CDR3nt: TGTGCCAGCAGCTTAATAGGGTCGGGGAGGGCTTTCTTT

v_gene: TRBV5-3
d_gene: TRBD2
len: 18
abundance: .
j_gene: TRBJ2-2
CDR3aa: CARSLVGITSALAGELFF
CDR3nt: TGTGCCAGAAGCTTGGTCGGCATAACTAGCGCACTGGCCGGGGAGCTGTTTTTT

v_gene: TRBV24-1
d_gene: TRBD1
len: 15
abundance: .
j_gene: TRBJ1-4
CDR3aa: CATSDPGQGGEKLFF
CDR3nt: TGTGCCACCAGTGACCCAGGACAGGGGGGCGAAAAACTGTTTTTT

v_gene: TRBV5-1
d_gene: TRBD1
len: 15
abundance: .
j_gene: TRBJ1-3
CDR3aa: CASQTGGGTGNTIYF
CDR3nt: TGCGCCAGCCAAACAGGGGGCGGCACTGGAAACACCATATATTTT

v_gene: TRBV6-2/TRBV6-3
d_gene: .
len: 14
abundance: .
j_gene: TRBJ2-5
CDR3aa: CASSYADYRETQYF
CDR3nt: TGTGCCAGCAGTTACGCGGACTATAGAGAGACCCAGTACTTC

v_gene: TRBV11-2
d_gene: TRBD1
len: 13
abundance: .
j_gene: TRBJ1-5
CDR3aa: CASSMDRAQPQHF
CDR3nt: TGTGCCAGCAGCATGGACAGGGCGCAGCCCCAGCATTTT

v_gene: TRBV28
d_gene: .
len: 15
abundance: once
j_gene: TRBJ1-1
CDR3aa: CASSDPGTRNTEAFF
CDR3nt: TGTGCCAGCAGCGACCCCGGGACAAGGAACACTGAAGCTTTCTTT

v_gene: TRBV4-3
d_gene: .
len: 15
abundance: .
j_gene: TRBJ2-7
CDR3aa: CASSQGLIGSYEQYF
CDR3nt: TGCGCCAGCAGCCAAGGACTGATCGGTTCCTACGAGCAGTACTTC

v_gene: TRBV4-3
d_gene: TRBD1
len: 16
abundance: .
j_gene: TRBJ2-5
CDR3aa: CASSQDTGQGIETQYF
CDR3nt: TGCGCCAGCAGCCAAGATACGGGACAGGGGATCGAGACCCAGTACTTC

v_gene: TRBV19
d_gene: .
len: 16
abundance: .
j_gene: TRBJ2-2
CDR3aa: CASSNTQALNTGELFF
CDR3nt: TGTGCCAGTAGTAATACACAGGCTCTCAACACCGGGGAGCTGTTTTTT

v_gene: TRBV6-1
d_gene: TRBD1
len: 14
abundance: .
j_gene: TRBJ1-2
CDR3aa: CASSLRQGDYGYTF
CDR3nt: TGTGCCAGCAGTCTAAGACAGGGGGACTATGGCTACACCTTC

v_gene: TRBV7-8
d_gene: .
len: 15
abundance: .
j_gene: TRBJ1-5
CDR3aa: CASSLAGTPIQPQHF
CDR3nt: TGTGCCAGCAGCTTAGCCGGGACACCGATTCAGCCCCAGCATTTT

v_gene: TRBV7-2
d_gene: .
len: 16
abundance: .
j_gene: TRBJ1-4
CDR3aa: CASSPSGEGGNEKLFF
CDR3nt: TGTGCCAGCAGCCCCTCGGGAGAGGGAGGAAATGAAAAACTGTTTTTT

v_gene: TRBV4-2
d_gene: TRBD2
len: 17
abundance: .
j_gene: TRBJ2-2
CDR3aa: CASSRPTSGKGTGELFF
CDR3nt: TGTGCCAGCAGCCGCCCCACTAGCGGGAAGGGAACCGGGGAGCTGTTTTTT

v_gene: TRBV9
d_gene: .
len: 13
abundance: .
j_gene: TRBJ2-5
CDR3aa: CASSGQNVKTQYF
CDR3nt: TGTGCCAGCAGCGGACAGAACGTTAAGACCCAGTACTTC

v_gene: TRBV7-8
d_gene: TRBD1
len: 15
abundance: .
j_gene: TRBJ2-7
CDR3aa: CASTVGQGFSYEQYF
CDR3nt: TGTGCCAGCACCGTTGGACAGGGCTTTTCCTACGAGCAGTACTTC